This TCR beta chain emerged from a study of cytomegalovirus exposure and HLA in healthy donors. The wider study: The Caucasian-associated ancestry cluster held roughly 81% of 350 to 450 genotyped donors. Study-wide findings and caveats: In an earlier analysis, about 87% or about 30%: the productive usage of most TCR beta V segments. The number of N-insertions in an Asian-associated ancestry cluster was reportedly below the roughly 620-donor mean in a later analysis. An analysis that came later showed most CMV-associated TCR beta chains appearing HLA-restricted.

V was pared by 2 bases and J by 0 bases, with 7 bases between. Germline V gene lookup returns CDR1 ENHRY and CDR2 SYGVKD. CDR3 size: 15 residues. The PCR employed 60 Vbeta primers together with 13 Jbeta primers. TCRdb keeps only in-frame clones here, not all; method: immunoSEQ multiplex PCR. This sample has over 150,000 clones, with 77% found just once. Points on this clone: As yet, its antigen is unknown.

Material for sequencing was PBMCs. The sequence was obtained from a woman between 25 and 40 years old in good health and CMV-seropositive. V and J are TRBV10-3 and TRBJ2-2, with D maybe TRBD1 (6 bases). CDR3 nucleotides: TGTGCCATCAGTGAGGGGGGCGCGAACACCGGGGAGCTGTTTTTT. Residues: CAISEGGANTGELFF.